This T cell receptor beta chain was observed in a study of vaccination effects on CD4 cells after COVID-19. As regards this clone: Its antigen is unidentified.

Data came from immunoSEQ multiplex PCR; TCRdb stores just in-frame clones and leaves some out. The sample includes 60,000 to 85,000 clones, around 74% seen only once; the top ten take approximately 1.5%. Antigen-specific CD4+ T cells were expanded with viral peptide pools in the ViraFEST assay before sequencing. Scientists isolated CD4+ T cells after a roughly 9-day culture period ended. Each participant was given two doses of one vaccine (BNT162b2 or mRNA-1273). For each well, two million PBMC were cultured with roughly 11 IU/ml IL-2 and roughly 9.8 ug/ml peptides. In the cultures, half the medium was exchanged for IL-2 medium on days 3 and 7. The CDR3 is 15 amino acids. Trimming took off 5 bases at V and 6 bases at J, with 17 bases between the two ends. Germline values: CDR1 MNHEY, CDR2 SVGAGI.

The sample was CD4+ T cells from PBMCs cultured with HCoV-229E spike peptides, taken after COVID-19 vaccination. The clonotype comes from a human donor who received a COVID-19 vaccine. The rearrangement links TRBV6-5 to TRBJ2-1; possible D gene TRBD1, 6 bases. The CDR3 protein is CASSPLGAAGNEQFF. CDR3 nucleotides: TGTGCCAGCAGTCCCCTGGGGGCGGCGGGCAATGAGCAGTTCTTC.